The rows below give T cell receptor beta chains drawn from one sample of a study of shared clonotypes between healthy human individuals. TCRdb's copy holds only in-frame clones and misses some; the assay was immunoSEQ multiplex PCR. The sample lists over a million clones; 78% were seen once. Sequencing was performed on memory CD4+ T cells from PBMCs. Receptor source: a man between 18 and 29 years old in good health. Some clones in this sample may be carry-over from other donors' samples. CDR3s include the opening cysteine and the closing phenylalanine or tryptophan. The D gene is left open where the match is weak. Clone size appears in some rows only: once, few, many, or a class for an expanded clone.

j_gene: TRBJ2-1; d_gene: .; v_gene: TRBV30; abundance: .; CDR3nt: TGTGCCTGGAGTGTAGGGGTGGTTGAGCAGTTCTTC; CDR3aa: CAWSVGVVEQFF
j_gene: TRBJ2-1; d_gene: TRBD2; v_gene: TRBV11-3; abundance: .; CDR3nt: TGTGCCAGCAGCTTAGATCCCACCAGCGGGGTGAATGAGCAGTTCTTC; CDR3aa: CASSLDPTSGVNEQFF
j_gene: TRBJ1-2; d_gene: TRBD1; v_gene: TRBV30; abundance: .; CDR3nt: TGTGCCTGGCGCGGGACAGGCGGCTACACCTTC; CDR3aa: CAWRGTGGYTF
j_gene: TRBJ2-1; d_gene: TRBD1; v_gene: TRBV9; abundance: .; CDR3nt: TGTGCCAGCAGCGCGGGACAGCACAATGAGCAGTTCTTC; CDR3aa: CASSAGQHNEQFF
j_gene: TRBJ1-2; d_gene: TRBD1; v_gene: TRBV7-2; abundance: .; CDR3nt: TGTGCCAGCAGCTTGGGACAGAGCCCTCAGGGCTACACCTTC; CDR3aa: CASSLGQSPQGYTF
j_gene: TRBJ2-7; d_gene: TRBD2; v_gene: TRBV5-1; abundance: .; CDR3nt: TGCGCCAGCGGTCCGAGCGGGAGGGGCGACGAGCAGTACTTC; CDR3aa: CASGPSGRGDEQYF
j_gene: TRBJ2-3; d_gene: TRBD1; v_gene: TRBV7-9; abundance: .; CDR3nt: TGTGCCAGCAGCCAGGGGGTTAGCACAGATACGCAGTATTTT; CDR3aa: CASSQGVSTDTQYF
j_gene: TRBJ2-6; d_gene: .; v_gene: TRBV11-2; abundance: .; CDR3nt: TGTGCCAGCAGCCCCTTCCGCTCTGGGGCCAACGTCCTGACTTTC; CDR3aa: CASSPFRSGANVLTF
j_gene: TRBJ1-2; d_gene: .; v_gene: TRBV9; abundance: .; CDR3nt: TGTGCCAGCAATCGGGACACAAACTATGGCTACACCTTC; CDR3aa: CASNRDTNYGYTF
j_gene: TRBJ2-7; d_gene: TRBD1; v_gene: TRBV14; abundance: .; CDR3nt: TGTGCCAGCAGCCGGGCCGGGACAGGGCTTTACGAGCAGTACTTC; CDR3aa: CASSRAGTGLYEQYF
j_gene: TRBJ2-1; d_gene: .; v_gene: TRBV6-5; abundance: .; CDR3nt: TGTGCCAGCAGGCAGGGGAGTTACAATGAGCAGTTCTTC; CDR3aa: CASRQGSYNEQFF
j_gene: TRBJ2-7; d_gene: .; v_gene: TRBV5-1; abundance: .; CDR3nt: TGCGCCAGCAGCTTGGTCGGGGGCGCGTACGAGCAGTACTTC; CDR3aa: CASSLVGGAYEQYF
j_gene: TRBJ2-1; d_gene: .; v_gene: TRBV4-1; abundance: .; CDR3nt: TGCGCCAGCAGCCAAGAGGGTACATCCTCGGGTGAGCAGTTCTTC; CDR3aa: CASSQEGTSSGEQFF
j_gene: TRBJ1-2; d_gene: .; v_gene: TRBV28; abundance: .; CDR3nt: TGTGCCAGCAGTTTGGTTGCCAGGAACTATGGCTACACCTTC; CDR3aa: CASSLVARNYGYTF
j_gene: TRBJ2-6; d_gene: .; v_gene: TRBV5-8; abundance: few; CDR3nt: TGTGCCAGCAGCTTGTGGCCTGGGGGTAGCGGGGCCAACGTCCTGACTTTC; CDR3aa: CASSLWPGGSGANVLTF
j_gene: TRBJ2-3; d_gene: .; v_gene: TRBV10-3; abundance: .; CDR3nt: TGTGCCAACAGCCGAGGCGGAGTAGCAGATACGCAGTATTTT; CDR3aa: CANSRGGVADTQYF
j_gene: TRBJ2-7; d_gene: TRBD1; v_gene: TRBV19; abundance: once; CDR3nt: TGTGCCAGTAGTAGACCCGGGACAGTCTACGAGCAGTACTTC; CDR3aa: CASSRPGTVYEQYF
j_gene: TRBJ2-2; d_gene: .; v_gene: TRBV4-1; abundance: .; CDR3nt: TGCGCCAGCAGCCTCGGGTCAGGGGGAGGCACCGGGGAGCTGTTTTTT; CDR3aa: CASSLGSGGGTGELFF
j_gene: TRBJ2-5; d_gene: .; v_gene: TRBV5-1; abundance: .; CDR3nt: TGCGCCAGCAGCTTGGTAGGAGCAAAAGAGACCCAGTACTTC; CDR3aa: CASSLVGAKETQYF
j_gene: TRBJ2-7; d_gene: TRBD2; v_gene: TRBV5-1; abundance: .; CDR3nt: TGCGCCAGCAGCTTGGGACTAGCGGGGAACTCCTACGAGCAGTACTTC; CDR3aa: CASSLGLAGNSYEQYF
j_gene: TRBJ1-3; d_gene: .; v_gene: TRBV2; abundance: .; CDR3nt: TGTGCCAGCCGACGGGAGGGGGACACCATATATTTT; CDR3aa: CASRREGDTIYF
j_gene: TRBJ2-7; d_gene: .; v_gene: TRBV2; abundance: .; CDR3nt: TGTGCCAGCAGGGTCATGGCCTACGAGCAGTACTTC; CDR3aa: CASRVMAYEQYF
j_gene: TRBJ2-7; d_gene: TRBD1; v_gene: TRBV28; abundance: .; CDR3nt: TGTGCCAGCAGTTCTGGGGGGACAGGTATTGAGCAGTACTTC; CDR3aa: CASSSGGTGIEQYF
j_gene: TRBJ2-1; d_gene: .; v_gene: TRBV4-3; abundance: .; CDR3nt: TGCGCCAGCAGCCTAACAGTATACAATGAGCAGTTCTTC; CDR3aa: CASSLTVYNEQFF
j_gene: TRBJ2-3; d_gene: .; v_gene: TRBV5-1; abundance: .; CDR3nt: TGCGCCAGCAGCTTGTCTATGAGGTCTAGCACAGATACGCAGTATTTT; CDR3aa: CASSLSMRSSTDTQYF
j_gene: TRBJ2-4; d_gene: .; v_gene: TRBV6-5; abundance: once; CDR3nt: TGTGCCAGCAGGCTGGACCTAGCCAAAAACATTCAGTACTTC; CDR3aa: CASRLDLAKNIQYF
j_gene: TRBJ1-2; d_gene: TRBD1; v_gene: TRBV11-2; abundance: .; CDR3nt: TGTGCCAGCAGCTCCCACGGACAGGGTAACTATGGCTACACCTTC; CDR3aa: CASSSHGQGNYGYTF
j_gene: TRBJ1-1; d_gene: .; v_gene: TRBV5-1; abundance: .; CDR3nt: TGCGCCAGCAGCTTGAGGCCAGAGAACACTGAAGCTTTCTTT; CDR3aa: CASSLRPENTEAFF
j_gene: TRBJ2-2; d_gene: TRBD2; v_gene: TRBV19; abundance: .; CDR3nt: TGTGCCAGTCAGAGCGGGAGCGTGTACACCGGGGAGCTGTTTTTT; CDR3aa: CASQSGSVYTGELFF
j_gene: TRBJ2-2; d_gene: .; v_gene: TRBV7-8; abundance: .; CDR3nt: TGTGCCAGCAGCTCCAGGGACATCCTAAACACCGGGGAGCTGTTTTTT; CDR3aa: CASSSRDILNTGELFF
j_gene: TRBJ1-2; d_gene: .; v_gene: TRBV6-1; abundance: .; CDR3nt: TGTGCCAGCAGTGAGATGGTGGCATCGGATGGTGGCTACACCTTC; CDR3aa: CASSEMVASDGGYTF
j_gene: TRBJ2-4; d_gene: .; v_gene: TRBV14; abundance: .; CDR3nt: TGTGCCAGCAGCCAAGTAAACAGGAAAAACATTCAGTACTTC; CDR3aa: CASSQVNRKNIQYF
j_gene: TRBJ2-1; d_gene: .; v_gene: TRBV10-2; abundance: .; CDR3nt: TGCGCCAGCAGCCGGACGGTCGATGAGCAGTTCTTC; CDR3aa: CASSRTVDEQFF
j_gene: TRBJ2-7; d_gene: TRBD1; v_gene: TRBV5-1; abundance: .; CDR3nt: TGCGCCAGCATGGGGACAGTCCCCTGGGAGCAGTACTTC; CDR3aa: CASMGTVPWEQYF
j_gene: TRBJ1-3; d_gene: .; v_gene: TRBV7-9; abundance: .; CDR3nt: TGTGCCAGCAGCTTTACAGATTCTGGAAACACCATATATTTT; CDR3aa: CASSFTDSGNTIYF
j_gene: TRBJ1-4; d_gene: .; v_gene: TRBV19; abundance: .; CDR3nt: TGTGCCAGTAGTTGGTCAGCTACGGTAAATGAAAAACTGTTTTTT; CDR3aa: CASSWSATVNEKLFF
j_gene: TRBJ2-7; d_gene: .; v_gene: TRBV5-1; abundance: .; CDR3nt: TGCGCCAGCAGCTTTTATGGTCTAGGAAGCTACGAGCAGTACTTC; CDR3aa: CASSFYGLGSYEQYF
j_gene: TRBJ1-5; d_gene: .; v_gene: TRBV7-9; abundance: few; CDR3nt: TGTGCCAGCAGCTTAGGGTACGGACTTAGCAATCAGCCCCAGCATTTT; CDR3aa: CASSLGYGLSNQPQHF
j_gene: TRBJ2-5; d_gene: .; v_gene: TRBV7-8; abundance: .; CDR3nt: TGTGCCAGCAGCTTAGGCGAGTATGGAGAGACCCAGTACTTC; CDR3aa: CASSLGEYGETQYF
j_gene: TRBJ2-7; d_gene: TRBD1; v_gene: TRBV28; abundance: .; CDR3nt: TGTGCCAGCAGTGAGGGGGCGAGCGAGCAGTACTTC; CDR3aa: CASSEGASEQYF
j_gene: TRBJ2-2; d_gene: .; v_gene: TRBV9; abundance: .; CDR3nt: TGTGCCAGCAGCGTAGCGGGACTTCCCACCGGGGAGCTGTTTTTT; CDR3aa: CASSVAGLPTGELFF
j_gene: TRBJ2-7; d_gene: TRBD1; v_gene: TRBV5-1; abundance: .; CDR3nt: TGCGCCAGCAGCTCGACGGGACAGGGTCCCGAGCAGTACTTC; CDR3aa: CASSSTGQGPEQYF
j_gene: TRBJ2-1; d_gene: .; v_gene: TRBV4-2; abundance: once; CDR3nt: TGTGCCAGCAGCCAAGACGAAAGCGATGAGCAGTTCTTC; CDR3aa: CASSQDESDEQFF
j_gene: TRBJ2-1; d_gene: .; v_gene: TRBV28; abundance: .; CDR3nt: TGTGCCAGCAGTCCATTTGACCGGGGACGCTACAATGAGCAGTTCTTC; CDR3aa: CASSPFDRGRYNEQFF
j_gene: TRBJ1-4; d_gene: .; v_gene: TRBV28; abundance: .; CDR3nt: TGTGCCAGCAGTTCCTCAGGTTGGGGTAATGAAAAACTGTTTTTT; CDR3aa: CASSSSGWGNEKLFF
j_gene: TRBJ2-1; d_gene: TRBD2; v_gene: TRBV9; abundance: .; CDR3nt: TGTGCCAGCAGCGTGGGACTAGCGGGAGGAGGGAACAATGAGCAGTTCTTC; CDR3aa: CASSVGLAGGGNNEQFF
j_gene: TRBJ2-5; d_gene: .; v_gene: TRBV18; abundance: .; CDR3nt: TGTGCCAGCTCACCCACAGGGTCAGACGGGGCCCAGTACTTC; CDR3aa: CASSPTGSDGAQYF
j_gene: TRBJ2-7; d_gene: TRBD2; v_gene: TRBV6-4; abundance: .; CDR3nt: TGTGCCAGCAGTTGGAGGGAGGGCCTTATCCACGAGCAGTACTTC; CDR3aa: CASSWREGLIHEQYF